The T cell receptor (beta chain) described here comes from a study of T cell changes during pregnancy in multiple sclerosis. Method: immunoSEQ multiplex PCR; TCRdb's copy keeps in-frame clones and lacks some. The table lists about 69,000 clones, roughly 91% of them singletons. Germline values: CDR1 KGHSH, CDR2 LQKENI. The length of the CDR3 is 15 residues. With V trimmed by 6 bases and J by 1 base, 5 bases remained unmatched. This receptor was identified in a female donor in good health, enrolled as a control in a pregnancy study. This chain joins TRBV18 and TRBJ2-2; 7 bases are a match to TRBD1. Sequences were derived from CD4+ T cells from peripheral blood mononuclear cells, sampled in the third trimester of pregnancy. CDR3 in DNA: TGTGCCAGCTCCCTACGGACAGGGAACACCGGGGAGCTGTTTTTT. Translating gives CASSLRTGNTGELFF.